One and the same sample provided the 6 T cell receptor beta chains below, sequenced in a study of T-cell reconstitution after alpha-beta-depleted transplantation in children. Preparation of the TCRbeta library used unique molecular identifiers. One entry per CDR3 protein results from TCRdb running MiXCR on the PCR reads. This sample has just over 950,000 distinct CDR3 sequences, with about 29% found just once. The specimen comprised PBMCs, mostly from graft donor cells, sampled 360 days after TCRalphabeta/CD19-depleted stem cell transplant. The receptor set was obtained from a boy under two years old who had a stem cell transplant for SCID, so the T cells may come from the graft donor.

This clonotype was seen a handful of times. The V call is TRBV6-1, the J call TRBJ1-5, with D uncertain. CDR1 and CDR2 (germline): MNHNS, SASEGT. This CDR3 contains 16 residues. The germline V and J ends were trimmed by 2 bases and 4 bases, with 15 bases remaining between them. The DNA for the CDR3 is TGTGCCAGCAGTGAATTTTGGCAGAGCCCAAATCAGCCCCAGCATTTT. It encodes CASSEFWQSPNQPQHF.

J is TRBJ2-2 and V is TRBV12-3 or TRBV12-4; the match to TRBD1 covers 11 bases. The CDR3 consists of 16 residues. V gave up 3 bases and J gave up 3 bases; unmatched junction bases: 3. CDR3 sequence reads: CASSLRTGGYTGELFF. DNA for the CDR3: TGTGCCAGCAGTTTGAGGACAGGGGGCTACACCGGGGAGCTGTTTTTT.

CDR3 bases: TGTGCCATCAGTCAGGGGGCTGGCTACGAGCAGTACTTC. This codes for CAISQGAGYEQYF. This sequence joins TRBV10-3 and TRBJ2-7, with 8 bases lining up with TRBD1. Trimming at V came to 5 bases and at J to 3 bases, leaving 3 bases not matched to a gene. CDR3 length: 13 residues. Germline values: CDR1 ENHRY, CDR2 SYGVKD.

This clonotype was recorded at least ten times. The chain has TRBV10-2 and TRBJ2-3; either TRBD1 or TRBD2 may fit D (5 bases each). The CDR3 runs to 13 residues. V was trimmed by 6 bases and J by 5 bases, leaving 12 bases between them. Germline V lookup: CDR1 WSHSY, CDR2 SAAADI. For the CDR3, the DNA is TGCGCCAGCAGACCACTAGGGGTAGATACGCAGTATTTT. This codes for CASRPLGVDTQYF.

Only a few counts were recorded for this clonotype. The chain couples TRBV5-1 to TRBJ1-2, with 10 bases matching TRBD1. This CDR3 has 15 amino acids. Germline V gene data show CDR1 as SGHRS and CDR2 as YFSETQ. V trimming: 3 bases; J trimming: 4 bases; junction bases outside the gene matches: 6. CDR3 loop: CASSSGTGDAYGYTF. CDR3 coding DNA: TGCGCCAGCAGCTCCGGGACAGGGGATGCCTATGGCTACACCTTC. Full variable domain (remainder filled in from reference TRBV5-1 and TRBJ1-2): KAGVTQTPRYLIKTRGQQVTLSCSPISGHRSVSWYQQTPGQGLQFLFEYFSETQRNKGNFPGRFSGRQFSNSRSEMNVSTLELGDSALYLCASSSGTGDAYGYTFGSGTRLTVV.

The chain combines TRBV9 with TRBJ2-5; D unclear. Between the trimmed V and J ends, which lost 0 bases and 6 bases, there was a span of 21 bases. The CDR3 is 17 residues long. Germline V gives CDR1 SGDLS, CDR2 YYNGEE. CDR3 loop: CASSVGVVAALHQTQYF. The CDR3 bases are TGTGCCAGCAGCGTAGGGGTAGTGGCGGCCCTCCATCAGACCCAGTACTTC.